This is a list of T cell receptor beta chains from one sample in a study. In TCRdb, the 5' RACE reads were re-called with MiXCR into one record per CDR3 protein. The repertoire holds about 50,000 distinct CDR3 sequences, with around 28% as singletons. The sequenced sample consisted of naive CD4+ T cells sorted from blood. These receptors came from a female donor with breast cancer. CDR3s include the opening cysteine and the closing phenylalanine or tryptophan. D genes are given only for firm matches. The listing skips clone size in some rows; elsewhere it reads once, few, many or a size class.

j_gene	v_gene	abundance	d_gene	CDR3aa	CDR3nt
TRBJ2-7	TRBV9	many	TRBD1	CASSGGQSYEQYF	TGTGCCAGCAGCGGGGGACAGTCCTACGAGCAGTACTTC
TRBJ2-4	TRBV4-3	many	-	CASSQDLRGRGNIQYF	TGCGCCAGCAGCCAAGATCTTAGGGGCAGGGGAAACATTCAGTACTTC
TRBJ2-7	TRBV6-1	-	-	CASRVPGDRYEQYF	TGTGCCAGCAGAGTACCAGGGGATCGGTACGAGCAGTACTTC
TRBJ1-5	TRBV6-1	-	-	CASSEKGGDIQPQHF	TGTGCCAGCAGTGAGAAAGGGGGGGATATTCAGCCCCAGCATTTT
TRBJ2-3	TRBV7-9	many	-	CASSLEGSGVADTQYF	TGTGCCAGCAGCTTAGAGGGGTCAGGTGTAGCAGATACGCAGTATTTT
TRBJ2-3	TRBV9	-	-	CASNKGQGGTDTQYF	TGTGCCAGCAACAAAGGGCAGGGAGGCACAGATACGCAGTATTTT
TRBJ2-5	TRBV29-1	many	TRBD2	CSVGRNDAQETQYF	TGCAGCGTCGGGAGGAACGATGCCCAAGAGACCCAGTACTTC
TRBJ1-2	TRBV4-1	few	-	CASSQEGGHPSGYTF	TGCGCCAGCAGCCAAGAGGGTGGACACCCGTCGGGCTACACCTTC
TRBJ2-1	TRBV11-2	few	TRBD2	CASSLLGRATYNEQFF	TGTGCCAGCAGCTTACTCGGGAGGGCCACCTACAATGAGCAGTTCTTC
TRBJ2-5	TRBV6-1	-	-	CASRLEETQYF	TGTGCCAGCAGACTCGAAGAGACCCAGTACTTC
TRBJ1-5	TRBV7-2	few	TRBD1	CASSERQGNQPQHF	TGTGCCAGCAGCGAACGACAGGGAAATCAGCCCCAGCATTTT
TRBJ2-6	TRBV30	-	-	CAWEFGGANVLTF	TGTGCCTGGGAGTTTGGGGGGGCCAACGTCCTGACTTTC
TRBJ1-1	TRBV7-2	-	-	CASSLKLSEAFF	TGTGCCAGCAGCTTAAAGTTGTCTGAAGCTTTCTTT
TRBJ1-2	TRBV6-1	-	-	CATHPSGGGVGYGYTF	TGTGCCACTCACCCCTCAGGAGGGGGAGTAGGCTATGGCTACACCTTC
TRBJ2-7	TRBV20-1	-	TRBD2	CSARYSGGTYEQYF	TGCAGTGCTAGATACAGCGGGGGAACCTACGAGCAGTACTTC
TRBJ1-2	TRBV4-1	many	-	CASSQAPPPGMRGYTF	TGCGCCAGCAGCCAAGCTCCCCCCCCAGGGATGCGGGGCTACACCTTC
TRBJ2-7	TRBV4-1	few	-	CASSPLTLDSYEQYF	TGCGCCAGCAGCCCCCTGACCCTCGACAGCTACGAGCAGTACTTC
TRBJ1-2	TRBV6-5	once	-	CAGTESRGYGYTF	TGTGCCGGCACCGAATCACGGGGCTATGGCTACACCTTC
TRBJ1-5	TRBV20-1	few	-	CSASIVNGLGQPQHF	TGCAGTGCTAGTATCGTCAATGGTTTAGGTCAGCCCCAGCATTTT
TRBJ1-4	TRBV5-5	-	-	CASSLVGRNEEKLFF	TGTGCCAGCAGCTTGGTCGGGAGGAATGAGGAAAAACTGTTTTTT
TRBJ2-7	TRBV15	few	TRBD1	CATSREGTGGGEQYF	TGTGCCACCAGCAGAGAAGGGACAGGCGGAGGGGAGCAGTACTTC
TRBJ2-2	TRBV5-5	-	-	CASSFPQGPGELFF	TGTGCCAGCAGCTTCCCACAGGGCCCCGGGGAGCTGTTTTTT
TRBJ2-7	TRBV12-3/TRBV12-4	-	-	CASSLAAGQYEQYF	TGTGCCAGCAGCCTTGCTGCAGGGCAATACGAGCAGTACTTC
TRBJ2-3	TRBV5-1	-	-	CASSSTYTDTQYF	TGCGCCAGCAGCTCGACGTACACAGATACGCAGTATTTT
TRBJ1-2	TRBV28	-	TRBD1	CASSLSSGGQRGYTF	TGTGCCAGCAGTTTATCGTCGGGGGGACAGAGAGGGTACACCTTC
TRBJ2-5	TRBV5-1	-	TRBD1	CASSLGDRDMEETQYF	TGCGCCAGCAGCTTAGGGGACAGGGATATGGAAGAGACCCAGTACTTC
TRBJ1-2	TRBV9	few	TRBD1	CASSGNNYRGGYTF	TGTGCCAGCAGCGGAAACAATTACAGGGGTGGCTACACCTTC
TRBJ2-5	TRBV4-1	-	TRBD1	CASSHARGPGETQYF	TGTGCCAGCAGCCATGCAAGGGGGCCTGGGGAGACCCAGTACTTC
TRBJ2-1	TRBV20-1	medium-sized	TRBD2	CSANKREENEQFF	TGCAGTGCTAACAAGCGGGAGGAAAATGAGCAGTTCTTC
TRBJ2-5	TRBV7-8	many	TRBD2	CASSPTSGDQETQYF	TGTGCCAGCAGCCCGACTAGCGGGGACCAAGAGACCCAGTACTTC
TRBJ2-7	TRBV13	-	TRBD2	CASSRILAGFSYEQYF	TGTGCCAGCAGCCGAATTCTAGCGGGGTTCTCCTACGAGCAGTACTTC
TRBJ2-3	TRBV29-1	-	-	CSVRRALTSTDTQYF	TGCAGCGTACGAAGGGCGTTGACTAGCACAGATACGCAGTATTTT
TRBJ1-1	TRBV5-1	-	-	CASSLEQMNTEAFF	TGCGCCAGCAGCTTAGAACAAATGAACACTGAAGCTTTCTTT
TRBJ2-1	TRBV20-1	-	-	CSATRGGRDEQFF	TGCAGTGCTACGAGAGGGGGGAGGGATGAGCAGTTCTTC
TRBJ1-2	TRBV4-2	few	TRBD1	CASSQDPRDRANYGYTF	TGTGCCAGCAGCCAAGATCCCCGGGACAGAGCAAACTATGGCTACACCTTC
TRBJ2-7	TRBV14	few	TRBD1	CASSLRQGRSYEQYF	TGTGCCAGCAGCCTCCGACAGGGGAGATCCTACGAGCAGTACTTC
TRBJ2-7	TRBV6-2/TRBV6-3	few	-	CASSYSRSFSYEQYF	TGTGCCAGCAGTTACTCTCGGAGTTTCTCCTACGAGCAGTACTTC
TRBJ2-7	TRBV20-1	many	TRBD2	CSARDPRAGGREQYF	TGCAGTGCTAGAGATCCTCGAGCGGGAGGTCGCGAGCAGTACTTC
TRBJ2-2	TRBV20-1	few	TRBD1	CSTQRTGVDTGELFF	TGCAGTACTCAACGGACAGGGGTGGACACCGGGGAGCTGTTTTTT
TRBJ2-3	TRBV5-1	-	-	CASSAGQRTDTQYF	TGCGCCAGCAGCGCGGGACAGCGCACAGATACGCAGTATTTT
TRBJ2-2	TRBV4-1	-	TRBD1	CASSRLGQKNTGELFF	TGCGCCAGCAGCCGACTGGGACAGAAAAACACCGGGGAGCTGTTTTTT
TRBJ2-7	TRBV4-1	few	TRBD1	CASSPTGGSYEQYF	TGCGCCAGCAGCCCGACAGGGGGCAGCTACGAGCAGTACTTC
TRBJ2-5	TRBV20-1	few	-	CSARDPQGPQETQYF	TGCAGTGCTAGAGATCCGCAGGGCCCTCAAGAGACCCAGTACTTC
TRBJ2-4	TRBV10-3	-	TRBD2	CAISGEGIQYF	TGTGCCATCTCGGGGGAGGGCATTCAGTACTTC
TRBJ2-4	TRBV4-1	once	-	CASSQVWPPVLAKNIQYF	TGCGCCAGCAGCCAAGTCTGGCCACCAGTCCTAGCCAAAAACATTCAGTACTTC
TRBJ1-6	TRBV4-1	few	-	CASSQDRAAASNSPLHF	TGTGCCAGTAGCCAAGACCGGGCGGCAGCTTCAAATTCACCCCTCCACTTT
TRBJ2-7	TRBV20-1	-	-	CSARKGSYEQYF	TGCAGTGCTAGAAAAGGGAGCTACGAGCAGTACTTC
TRBJ1-4	TRBV5-1	-	-	CASSPGRGTLGYEKLFF	TGCGCCAGCAGCCCCGGGAGGGGCACCTTGGGATATGAAAAACTGTTTTTT
TRBJ2-1	TRBV29-1	-	-	CSVGYHLYNEQFF	TGCAGCGTGGGATATCATTTATACAATGAGCAGTTCTTC
TRBJ1-4	TRBV6-5	-	TRBD1	CASSYGGTGGNEKLFF	TGTGCCAGCAGTTACGGTGGGACAGGGGGGAATGAAAAACTGTTTTTT
TRBJ2-3	TRBV12-3/TRBV12-4	-	-	CASSFGSSFTDTQYF	TGTGCCAGCAGTTTTGGGTCCTCATTCACAGATACGCAGTATTTT
TRBJ2-5	TRBV9	-	-	CASSYTHLKETQYF	TGTGCCAGCAGCTATACCCACTTAAAGGAGACCCAGTACTTC
TRBJ2-7	TRBV7-9	-	TRBD1	CASNPAGTGPYEQYF	TGTGCCAGCAACCCTGCCGGGACAGGCCCCTACGAGCAGTACTTC
TRBJ2-3	TRBV3-1	-	-	CASSQDRGGVTDTQYF	TGTGCCAGCAGCCAAGATAGGGGGGGGGTGACAGATACGCAGTATTTT
TRBJ1-3	TRBV7-9	-	-	CASSPPFRVGNTIYF	TGTGCCAGCAGCCCTCCCTTTAGAGTTGGAAACACCATATATTTT
TRBJ2-5	TRBV6-5	-	-	CASNPLRAPETQYF	TGTGCCAGCAACCCTCTGAGGGCCCCAGAGACCCAGTACTTC
TRBJ2-3	TRBV24-1	-	-	CATSDLDTQYF	TGTGCCACCAGTGACCTGGATACGCAGTATTTT
TRBJ2-2	TRBV11-2	-	TRBD1	CASNQGVVSNTGELFF	TGTGCCAGCAACCAGGGGGTAGTTTCGAACACCGGGGAGCTGTTTTTT
TRBJ2-3	TRBV7-9	-	TRBD2	CVSSGSGRGDTQYF	TGTGTCAGCAGCGGAAGCGGGCGGGGGGATACGCAGTATTTT